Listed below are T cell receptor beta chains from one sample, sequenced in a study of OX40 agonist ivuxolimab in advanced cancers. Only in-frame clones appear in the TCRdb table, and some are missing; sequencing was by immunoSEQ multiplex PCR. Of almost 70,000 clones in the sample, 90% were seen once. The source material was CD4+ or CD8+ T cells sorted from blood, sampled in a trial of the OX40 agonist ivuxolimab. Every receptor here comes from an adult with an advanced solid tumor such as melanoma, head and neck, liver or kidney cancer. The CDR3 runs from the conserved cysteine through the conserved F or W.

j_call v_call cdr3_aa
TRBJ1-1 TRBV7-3 CASSLEGPGQGEAFF
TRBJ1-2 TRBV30 CAWSRQGYGYTF
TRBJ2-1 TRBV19 CASSHLRPSSYNEQFF
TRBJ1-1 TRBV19 CASSIDPPGNTEAFF
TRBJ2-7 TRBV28 CASTPWTDPYEQYF
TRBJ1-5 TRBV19 CASSIGDPQPQHF
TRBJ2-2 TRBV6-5 CASSLSGRATGELFF
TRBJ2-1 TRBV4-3 CASSQDEGSSRYNEQFF
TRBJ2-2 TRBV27 CASSWDRVTGELFF
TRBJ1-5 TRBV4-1 CASSQGVSPSNQPQHF
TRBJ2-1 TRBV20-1 CSAGNNEQFF
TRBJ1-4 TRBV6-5 CASSPLRGNEKLFF
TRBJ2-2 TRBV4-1 CASSQVPGNTGELFF
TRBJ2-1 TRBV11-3 CASSVRDRGVVEQFF
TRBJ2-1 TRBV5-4 CASSRRLGGGNNEQFF
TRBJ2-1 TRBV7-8 CASSLSKRGVFF